Below, 8 T cell receptor beta chains from the same sample are listed, as sequenced in a study of blood T cell repertoires in COVID-19. Only in-frame clones appear in the TCRdb table, and some are missing; sequencing was by immunoSEQ multiplex PCR. The repertoire holds 250,000 to 350,000 clones, approximately 84% seen once, with 15% to 18% in the top ten. Sequencing was performed on peripheral blood. These receptors originate from a person between 65 and 79 years old with COVID-19, enrolled during active disease.

The V call is TRBV6-5, the J call TRBJ1-6, with TRBD1 identical over 8 bases. Looked up from germline, CDR1 is MNHEY and CDR2 is SVGAGI. After removal of 7 bases from V and 7 bases from J, the junction contained 9 bases not matched to a gene. The CDR3 loop spans 15 amino acids. CDR3 sequence (DNA): TGTGCCAGCAAGCGCAGGGGGCCGGGGAATTCACCCCTCCACTTT. This gives the protein CASKRRGPGNSPLHF.

The CDR3 DNA reads as TGTGCCAGTAGTGTCGGGACAAATATAAACACTGAAGCTTTCTTT. Protein product: CASSVGTNINTEAFF. V gene TRBV19 combines with J gene TRBJ1-1, with D tentatively TRBD1 (6 bases). The CDR3 totals 15 residues. Trimming removed 5 bases at V and 2 bases at J, with 15 bases between. The germline gives CDR1 LNHDA, CDR2 SQIVND (reference sequence).

V usage is TRBV28 and J usage is TRBJ1-5; the D gene is possibly TRBD1 (5 bases). Per the germline V gene, CDR1 is MDHEN and CDR2 is SYDVKM. V was pared by 1 base and J by 0 bases, with 13 bases between. CDR3 size: 17 residues. For the CDR3, the DNA is TGTGCCAGCAGTTTATTCAGGGATGATTATAGCAATCAGCCCCAGCATTTT. The encoded protein is CASSLFRDDYSNQPQHF.

The chain is built from TRBV11-2 and TRBJ2-6; possibly TRBD1 for D (5 bases). Trimming cost V 2 bases and J 3 bases, with 11 bases left between them. The CDR3 is 16 amino acids. CDR1 and CDR2 from the germline V gene are SGHAT and FQNNGV. The CDR3 DNA is TGTGCCAGCAGCTTACAGGGATTCGGTGGGGCCAACGTCCTGACTTTC. This encodes CASSLQGFGGANVLTF.

The genes are TRBV5-6 and TRBJ2-1; D not resolved. The V gene lost 1 base and the J gene lost 3 bases, with 8 bases spanning the gap. Germline V gives CDR1 SGHDT, CDR2 YYEEEE. The CDR3 is made up of 14 amino acids. CDR3 residues: CASSLLQLYNEQFF. CDR3 sequence (DNA): TGTGCCAGCAGCTTGTTACAGCTCTACAATGAGCAGTTCTTC.

The count of this clone is one. The CDR3 nucleotides read TGTGCCATCAGTAAAAGGGACAGGGGGACCGATAGACTCCAGGGTTCACCCCTCCACTTT. Translating it yields CAISKRDRGTDRLQGSPLHF. This chain uses TRBV10-3 with TRBJ1-6; 11 positions match TRBD1. Germline V CDR1 and CDR2: ENHRY, SYGVKD. The V and J ends lost 5 bases and 9 bases, in that order; junction bases with no gene match: 21. This CDR3 is built from 20 residues.

The rearrangement links TRBV19 to TRBJ2-7, with 9 bases that match TRBD1. Per germline, CDR1 LNHDA and CDR2 SQIVND (reference sequence). The CDR3 runs 15 residues. V shed 4 bases, J shed 6 bases, and the junction held 10 bases outside the gene matches. The CDR3 region has the DNA TGTGCCAGTAGTACCACCGGGACAGGGAGTTTCGAGCAGTACTTC. Protein: CASSTTGTGSFEQYF.

The chain couples TRBV11-2 to TRBJ2-1; possibly TRBD2 for D (6 bases). The germline V and J ends were trimmed by 2 bases and 6 bases, with 26 bases remaining between them. CDR1 and CDR2 from the germline V gene are SGHAT and FQNNGV. CDR3 length: 19 residues. Here the CDR3 DNA reads TGTGCCAGCAGCTTAAATCGGCGTGTGGGTGGGGGGTTCGGCAATGAGCAGTTCTTC. As protein: CASSLNRRVGGGFGNEQFF.